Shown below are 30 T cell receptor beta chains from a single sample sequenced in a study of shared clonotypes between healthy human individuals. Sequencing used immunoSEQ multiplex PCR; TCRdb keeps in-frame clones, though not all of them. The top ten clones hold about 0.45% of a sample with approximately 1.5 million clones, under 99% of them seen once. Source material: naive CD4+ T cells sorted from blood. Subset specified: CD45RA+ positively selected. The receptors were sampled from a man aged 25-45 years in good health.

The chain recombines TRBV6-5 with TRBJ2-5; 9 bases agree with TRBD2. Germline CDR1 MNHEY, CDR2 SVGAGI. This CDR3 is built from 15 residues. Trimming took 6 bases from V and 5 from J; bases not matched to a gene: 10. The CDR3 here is CASRRGRARTETQYF. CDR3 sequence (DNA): TGTGCCAGCAGACGCGGGAGGGCTCGTACGGAGACCCAGTACTTC.

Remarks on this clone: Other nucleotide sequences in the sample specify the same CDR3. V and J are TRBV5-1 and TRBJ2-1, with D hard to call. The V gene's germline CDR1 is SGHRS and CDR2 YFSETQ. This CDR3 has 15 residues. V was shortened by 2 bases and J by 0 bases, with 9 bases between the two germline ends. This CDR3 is CASSFSGSSYNEQFF. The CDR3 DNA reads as TGCGCCAGCAGCTTCAGTGGAAGCTCCTACAATGAGCAGTTCTTC.

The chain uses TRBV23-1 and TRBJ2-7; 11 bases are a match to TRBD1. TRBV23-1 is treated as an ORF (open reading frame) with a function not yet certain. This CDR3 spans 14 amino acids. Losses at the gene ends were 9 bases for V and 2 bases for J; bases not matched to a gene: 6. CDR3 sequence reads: CASLPGQGAYEQYF. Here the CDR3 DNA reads TGCGCCAGTTTGCCGGGACAGGGGGCCTACGAGCAGTACTTC.

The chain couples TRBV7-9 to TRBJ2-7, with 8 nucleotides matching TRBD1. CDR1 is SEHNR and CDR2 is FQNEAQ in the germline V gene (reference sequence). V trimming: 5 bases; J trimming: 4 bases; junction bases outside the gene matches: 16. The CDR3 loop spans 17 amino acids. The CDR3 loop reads CASSLSSSQGAKYEQYF. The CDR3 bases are TGTGCCAGCAGCCTAAGTTCCTCCCAGGGGGCGAAGTACGAGCAGTACTTC.

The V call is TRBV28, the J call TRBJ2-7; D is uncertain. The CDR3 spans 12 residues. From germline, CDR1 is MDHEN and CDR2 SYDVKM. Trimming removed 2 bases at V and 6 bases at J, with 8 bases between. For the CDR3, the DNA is TGTGCCAGCAGTTTAAGACCGGCCGAGCAGTACTTC. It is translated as CASSLRPAEQYF.

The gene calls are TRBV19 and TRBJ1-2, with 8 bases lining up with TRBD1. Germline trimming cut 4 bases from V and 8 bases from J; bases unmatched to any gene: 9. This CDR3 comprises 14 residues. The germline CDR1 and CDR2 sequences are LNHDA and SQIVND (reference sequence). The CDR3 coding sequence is TGTGCCAGTAGTACCCTGACAGGGGATTTAGGCTACACCTTC. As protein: CASSTLTGDLGYTF.

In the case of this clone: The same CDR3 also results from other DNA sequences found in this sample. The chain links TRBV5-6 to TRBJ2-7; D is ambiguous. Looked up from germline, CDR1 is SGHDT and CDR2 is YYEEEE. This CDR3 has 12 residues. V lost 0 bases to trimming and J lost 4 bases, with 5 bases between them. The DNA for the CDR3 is TGTGCCAGCAGCTTGGGAGGTTACGAGCAGTACTTC. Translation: CASSLGGYEQYF.

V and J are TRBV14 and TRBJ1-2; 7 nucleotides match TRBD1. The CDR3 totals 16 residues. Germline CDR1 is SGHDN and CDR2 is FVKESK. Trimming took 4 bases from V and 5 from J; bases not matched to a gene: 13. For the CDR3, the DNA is TGTGCCAGCAGCCGACAGGGCGGGGTGGCTGTTTATGGCTACACCTTC. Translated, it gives CASSRQGGVAVYGYTF.

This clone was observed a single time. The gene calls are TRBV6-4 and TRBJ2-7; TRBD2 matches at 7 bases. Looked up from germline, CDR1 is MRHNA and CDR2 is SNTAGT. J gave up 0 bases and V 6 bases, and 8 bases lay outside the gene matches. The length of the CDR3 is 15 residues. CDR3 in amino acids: CASRAGRIPSYEQYF. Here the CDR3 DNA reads TGTGCCAGCAGGGCCGGGAGGATCCCCTCCTACGAGCAGTACTTC.

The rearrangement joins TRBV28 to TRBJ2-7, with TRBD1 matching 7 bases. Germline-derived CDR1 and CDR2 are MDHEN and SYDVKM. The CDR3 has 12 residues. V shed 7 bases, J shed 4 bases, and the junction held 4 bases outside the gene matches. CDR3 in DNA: TGTGCCAGCACCGGGACAGAGTACGAGCAGTACTTC. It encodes CASTGTEYEQYF.

CDR3 DNA: TGTGCCAGCAGCGGGACTAGGACAGATACGCAGTATTTT. The encoded protein is CASSGTRTDTQYF. The rearrangement links TRBV9 to TRBJ2-3, with TRBD2 matching 7 bases. V trimming: 3 bases; J trimming: 3 bases; junction bases outside the gene matches: 1. The CDR3 has 13 amino acids. The germline V gene has CDR1 SGDLS and CDR2 YYNGEE.

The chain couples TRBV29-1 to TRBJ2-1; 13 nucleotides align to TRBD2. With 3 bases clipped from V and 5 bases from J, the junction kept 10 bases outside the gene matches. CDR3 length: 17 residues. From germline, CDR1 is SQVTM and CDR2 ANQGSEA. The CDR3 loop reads CSVEGTSGKRGHNEQFF. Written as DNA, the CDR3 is TGCAGCGTTGAGGGGACTAGCGGGAAAAGAGGACACAATGAGCAGTTCTTC.

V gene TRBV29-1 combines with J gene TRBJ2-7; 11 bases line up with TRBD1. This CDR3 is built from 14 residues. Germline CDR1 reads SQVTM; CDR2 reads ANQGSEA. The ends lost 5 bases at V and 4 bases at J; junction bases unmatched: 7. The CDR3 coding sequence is TGCAGCGTTCTGGACAGGGGGCTAGGGTACGAGCAGTACTTC. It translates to CSVLDRGLGYEQYF.

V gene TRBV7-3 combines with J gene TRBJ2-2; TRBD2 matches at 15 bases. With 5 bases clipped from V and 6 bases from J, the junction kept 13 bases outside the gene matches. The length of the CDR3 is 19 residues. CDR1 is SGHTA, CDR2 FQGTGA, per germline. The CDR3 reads CASSPRLRGLAGGAGELFF. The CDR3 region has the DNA TGTGCCAGCAGCCCCCGTCTGCGGGGACTAGCGGGAGGAGCCGGGGAGCTGTTTTTT.

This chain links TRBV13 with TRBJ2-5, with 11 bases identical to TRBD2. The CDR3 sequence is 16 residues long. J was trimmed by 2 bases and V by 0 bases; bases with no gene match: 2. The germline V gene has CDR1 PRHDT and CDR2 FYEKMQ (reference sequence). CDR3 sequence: CASSLGRLAGQETQYF. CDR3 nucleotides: TGTGCCAGCAGCTTAGGCCGACTAGCGGGACAAGAGACCCAGTACTTC.

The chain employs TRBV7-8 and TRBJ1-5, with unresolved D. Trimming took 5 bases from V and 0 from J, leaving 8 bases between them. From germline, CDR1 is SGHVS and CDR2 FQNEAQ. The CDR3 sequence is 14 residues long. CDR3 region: CASSTLPSNQPQHF. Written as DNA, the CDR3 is TGTGCCAGCAGCACCCTACCTAGCAATCAGCCCCAGCATTTT.

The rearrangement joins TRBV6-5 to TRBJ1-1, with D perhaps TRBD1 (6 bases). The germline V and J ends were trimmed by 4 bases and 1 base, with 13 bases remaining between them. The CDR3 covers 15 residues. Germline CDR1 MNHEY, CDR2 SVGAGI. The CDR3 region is CASSFSGARNTEAFF. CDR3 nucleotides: TGTGCCAGCAGTTTCTCGGGGGCGAGGAACACTGAAGCTTTCTTT.

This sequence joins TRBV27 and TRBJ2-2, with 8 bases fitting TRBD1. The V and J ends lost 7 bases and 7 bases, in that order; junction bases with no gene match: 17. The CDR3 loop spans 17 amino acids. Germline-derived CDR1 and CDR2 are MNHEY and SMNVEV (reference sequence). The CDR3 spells CASIPRGGRGLHGELFF. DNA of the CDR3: TGTGCCAGCATCCCACGGGGCGGCAGGGGGCTTCACGGGGAGCTGTTTTTT.

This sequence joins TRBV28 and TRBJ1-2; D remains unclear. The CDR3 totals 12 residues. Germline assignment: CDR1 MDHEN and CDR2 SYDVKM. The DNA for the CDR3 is TGTTCAAGCGCCCTACCAGGCTATGGCTACACCTTC. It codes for CSSALPGYGYTF.

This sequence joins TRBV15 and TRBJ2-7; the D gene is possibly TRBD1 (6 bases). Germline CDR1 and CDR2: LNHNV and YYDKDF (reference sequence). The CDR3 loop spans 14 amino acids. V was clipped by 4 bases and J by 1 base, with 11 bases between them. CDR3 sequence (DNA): TGTGCCACCAGCACAGGGGAAGAATCCTACGAGCAGTACTTC. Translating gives CATSTGEESYEQYF.

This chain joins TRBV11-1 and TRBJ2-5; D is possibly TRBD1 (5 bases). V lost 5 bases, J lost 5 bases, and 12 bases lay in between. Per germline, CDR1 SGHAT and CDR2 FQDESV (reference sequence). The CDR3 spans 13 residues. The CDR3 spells CASSLGVRETQYF. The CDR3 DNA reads TGTGCCAGCAGCCTAGGGGTTCGGGAGACCCAGTACTTC.

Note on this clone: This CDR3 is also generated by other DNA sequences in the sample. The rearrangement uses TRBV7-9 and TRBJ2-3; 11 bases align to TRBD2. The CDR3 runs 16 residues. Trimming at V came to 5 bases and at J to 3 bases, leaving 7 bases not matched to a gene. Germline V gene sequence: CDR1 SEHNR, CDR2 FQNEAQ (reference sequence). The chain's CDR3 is CASSPLAGGPTDTQYF. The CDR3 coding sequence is TGTGCCAGCAGCCCCTTAGCGGGAGGGCCGACAGATACGCAGTATTTT. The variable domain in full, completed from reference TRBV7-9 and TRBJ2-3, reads DTGVSQNPRHKITKRGQNVTFRCDPISEHNRLYWYRQTLGQGPEFLTYFQNEAQLEKSRLLSDRFSAERPKGSFSTLEIQRTEQGDSAMYLCASSPLAGGPTDTQYFGPGTRLTVL.

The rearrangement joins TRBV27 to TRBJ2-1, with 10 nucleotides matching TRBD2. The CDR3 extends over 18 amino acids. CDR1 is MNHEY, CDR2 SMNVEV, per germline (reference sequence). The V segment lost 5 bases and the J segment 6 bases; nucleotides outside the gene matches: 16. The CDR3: CASSPYLQVAGGVNEQFF. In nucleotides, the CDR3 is TGTGCCAGCAGTCCCTACCTCCAAGTAGCGGGAGGTGTCAATGAGCAGTTCTTC.

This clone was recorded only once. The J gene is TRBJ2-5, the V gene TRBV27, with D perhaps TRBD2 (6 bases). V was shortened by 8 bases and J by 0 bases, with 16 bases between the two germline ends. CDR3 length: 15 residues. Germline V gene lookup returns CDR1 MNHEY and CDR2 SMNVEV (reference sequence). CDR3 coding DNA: TGTGCCAGCTCCTTATTTGCTAGCGACCAAGAGACCCAGTACTTC. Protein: CASSLFASDQETQYF.

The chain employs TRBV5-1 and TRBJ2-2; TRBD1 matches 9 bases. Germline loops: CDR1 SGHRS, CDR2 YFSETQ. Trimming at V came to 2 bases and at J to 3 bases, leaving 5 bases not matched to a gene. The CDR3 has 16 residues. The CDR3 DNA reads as TGCGCCAGCAGCTTAGGGGACAGGGCCTACACCGGGGAGCTGTTTTTT. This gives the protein CASSLGDRAYTGELFF.

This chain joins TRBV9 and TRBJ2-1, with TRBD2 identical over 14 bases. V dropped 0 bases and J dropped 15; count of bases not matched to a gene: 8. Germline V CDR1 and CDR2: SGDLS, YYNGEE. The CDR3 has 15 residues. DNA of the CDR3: TGTGCCAGCAGCGTAGACCCGGGACTAGCGGGAGCCTGGTTCTTC. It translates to CASSVDPGLAGAWFF.

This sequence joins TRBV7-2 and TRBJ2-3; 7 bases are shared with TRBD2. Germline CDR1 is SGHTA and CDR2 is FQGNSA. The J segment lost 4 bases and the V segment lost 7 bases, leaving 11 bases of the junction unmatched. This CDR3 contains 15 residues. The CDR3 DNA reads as TGTGCCAGCAACTCAGCGGGGAGGAGGGCAGATACGCAGTATTTT. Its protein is CASNSAGRRADTQYF.

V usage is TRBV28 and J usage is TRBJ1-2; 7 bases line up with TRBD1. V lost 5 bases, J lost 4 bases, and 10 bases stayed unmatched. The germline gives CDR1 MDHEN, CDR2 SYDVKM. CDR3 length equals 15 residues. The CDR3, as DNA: TGTGCCAGCAGTGTCTACAGGGGATCGGGCTATGGCTACACCTTC. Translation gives CASSVYRGSGYGYTF.

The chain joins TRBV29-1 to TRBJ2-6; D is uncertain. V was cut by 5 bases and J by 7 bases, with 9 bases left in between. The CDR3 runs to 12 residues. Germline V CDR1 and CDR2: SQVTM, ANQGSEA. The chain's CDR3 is CSVSDGANVLTF. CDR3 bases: TGCAGCGTTTCAGACGGCGCCAACGTCCTGACTTTC.

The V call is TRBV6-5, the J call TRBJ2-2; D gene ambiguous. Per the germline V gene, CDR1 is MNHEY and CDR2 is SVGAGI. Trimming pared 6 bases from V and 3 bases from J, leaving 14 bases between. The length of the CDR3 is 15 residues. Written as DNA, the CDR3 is TGTGCCAGCAGCGAGCTCCCCCAGGACACCGGGGAGCTGTTTTTT. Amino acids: CASSELPQDTGELFF.